The 21 T cell receptor beta chains below were found in one sample sequenced in a study of blood T cell repertoires in COVID-19 (dated by TCRdb to the early 2020s). Library prep was done by the immunoSEQ multiplex PCR assay. TCRdb holds this immuneACCESS table with in-frame rearrangements only. Some clones are missing; in checked studies, unresolved V genes explain under half, and the rest has no known cause. The sample profile shows under 200,000 clones; 80% to 90% of them were found once. Around 2.1% of the sample is taken by the ten largest. The sample consisted of peripheral blood. These receptors were collected from a woman over 75 with acute or convalescent COVID-19.

V and J are TRBV19 and TRBJ2-1, with a weak D call TRBD1 (5 bases). Trimming took 5 bases from V and 8 from J, leaving 13 bases between them. Germline CDR1 LNHDA, CDR2 SQIVND (reference sequence). This CDR3 is built from 13 residues. CDR3 sequence reads: CASSPEWGYEQFF. CDR3 DNA: TGTGCCAGTAGTCCAGAGTGGGGCTATGAGCAGTTCTTC.

CDR3 protein: CASSGTSGGVYTGELFF. DNA for the CDR3: TGTGCCAGCAGTGGGACTAGCGGGGGGGTATACACCGGGGAGCTGTTTTTT. V and J are TRBV9 and TRBJ2-2; 16 bases map to TRBD2. This CDR3 has 17 residues. Germline lookup yields CDR1 SGDLS and CDR2 YYNGEE. V was pared by 5 bases and J by 3 bases, with 4 bases of the junction left unmatched.

The chain couples TRBV5-1 to TRBJ2-1; D is undetermined. CDR3 length: 13 amino acids. The germline gives CDR1 SGHRS, CDR2 YFSETQ. V lost 0 bases and J lost 4, with 5 bases in between. DNA for the CDR3: TGCGCCAGCAGCTTGGTCGGGTACAATGAGCAGTTCTTC. Translation gives CASSLVGYNEQFF.

This clone occurred a few times. The chain employs TRBV5-4 and TRBJ1-2; 9 bases align to TRBD1. V trimming: 0 bases; J trimming: 4 bases; junction bases outside the gene matches: 1. CDR1 SGHNT and CDR2 YYREEE come from the germline V gene (reference sequence). The CDR3 sequence is 14 residues long. CDR3 sequence reads: CASSLEDRGYGYTF. The CDR3, as DNA: TGTGCCAGCAGCTTGGAGGACAGGGGCTATGGCTACACCTTC.

This clone was counted only a few times. The chain employs TRBV3-1 (or the pseudogene TRBV3-2) and TRBJ2-7, with TRBD2 identical over 7 bases. V lost 6 bases and J lost 6; bases outside the gene matches: 8. This CDR3 is built from 13 residues. Germline CDR1 reads LGHDT; CDR2 reads YNNKEL (reference sequence). This CDR3 reads CASSRDYTGEQYF. The CDR3 DNA follows: TGTGCCAGCAGTCGGGACTATACGGGCGAGCAGTACTTC.

The V gene is TRBV27, the J gene TRBJ1-6; D remains unclear. Germline V gives CDR1 MNHEY, CDR2 SMNVEV (reference sequence). The length of the CDR3 is 13 residues. Trimming stripped 2 bases from V and 7 bases from J, with 6 bases between. CDR3 sequence: CASSLSRNSPLHF. CDR3 sequence (DNA): TGTGCCAGCAGTTTAAGCAGGAATTCACCCCTCCACTTT.

This chain connects TRBV4-1 to TRBJ2-1; 8 positions agree with TRBD2. From germline, CDR1 is MGHRA and CDR2 YSYEKL. V was pared by 4 bases and J by 8 bases, with 7 bases of the junction left unmatched. The CDR3 extends over 14 amino acids. Written as DNA, the CDR3 is TGCGCCAGCAGCCGGGTAGCGGGACCCGATGAGCAGTTCTTC. Its translation is CASSRVAGPDEQFF.

This chain uses TRBV19 with TRBJ1-1; TRBD1 might be the D (5 bases). Germline CDR1 LNHDA, CDR2 SQIVND (reference sequence). Trimming stripped 9 bases from V and 1 base from J, with 15 bases between. The CDR3 has 14 residues. The CDR3 coding sequence is TGTGCCAGCACCCCCGGGGGTGGGAACACTGAAGCTTTCTTT. Its translation: CASTPGGGNTEAFF.

This clone was counted once. V is TRBV28 and J is TRBJ1-1; tentative D call: TRBD1 (6 bases). CDR1 and CDR2 from the germline V gene are MDHEN and SYDVKM. The length of the CDR3 is 15 residues. The V gene lost 5 bases and the J gene lost 6 bases, with 19 bases spanning the gap. The CDR3 is CASSQGSQGTPEAFF. CDR3 DNA sequence: TGTGCCAGCAGTCAGGGAAGTCAGGGGACCCCTGAAGCTTTCTTT.

This rearrangement joins TRBV7-2 to TRBJ2-7, with 9 bases aligning to TRBD2. The CDR3 totals 15 residues. Per germline, CDR1 SGHTA and CDR2 FQGNSA. The V segment lost 3 bases and the J segment 2 bases; nucleotides outside the gene matches: 5. As DNA, the CDR3 is TGTGCCAGCAGCTTTCCGACTAGCGGTACCTACGAGCAGTACTTC. Translated, it gives CASSFPTSGTYEQYF.

This chain uses TRBV4-1 with TRBJ1-4; D is possibly TRBD1 (5 bases). The CDR3 is made up of 16 amino acids. Trimming took 5 bases from V and 3 from J, leaving 16 bases between them. From germline, CDR1 is MGHRA and CDR2 YSYEKL. This CDR3 is CASSFRLGGANEKLFF. The CDR3 nucleotides are TGCGCCAGCAGCTTCCGGTTGGGGGGTGCTAATGAAAAACTGTTTTTT.

The rearrangement uses TRBV30 and TRBJ1-1; TRBD1 matches 7 bases. Germline trimming cut 2 bases from V and 1 base from J; bases unmatched to any gene: 7. Per the germline V gene, CDR1 is GTSNPN and CDR2 is SVGIG (reference sequence). The CDR3 spans 15 residues. The CDR3 is CAWSPLDRENTEAFF. The CDR3 nucleotides read TGTGCCTGGAGTCCCCTTGACAGGGAGAACACTGAAGCTTTCTTT. The whole variable domain, remainder taken from reference TRBV30 and TRBJ1-1, is SQTIHQWPATLVQPVGSPLSLECTVEGTSNPNLYWYRQAAGRGLQLLFYSVGIGQISSEVPQNLSASRPQDRQFILSSKKLLLSDSGFYLCAWSPLDRENTEAFFGQGTRLTVV.

Only a few counts were recorded for this clone. The chain is built from TRBV7-2 and TRBJ1-6, with D tentatively TRBD1 (5 bases). Germline values: CDR1 SGHTA, CDR2 FQGNSA. The ends were cut back, 5 bases at V and 2 bases at J, with 16 bases in the middle. The CDR3 is made up of 17 amino acids. The chain's CDR3 is CASSTPRTGAYNSPLHF. Written as DNA, the CDR3 is TGTGCCAGCAGCACCCCCCGGACGGGGGCCTATAATTCACCCCTCCACTTT.

This clone came up once. J is TRBJ1-5 and V is TRBV4-3; 9 bases are a match to TRBD1. Looked up from germline, CDR1 is LGHNA and CDR2 is YSLEER. This CDR3 is 16 amino acids long. V was clipped by 0 bases and J by 5 bases; unmatched bases: 5. This CDR3 reads CASSQEWGQGYQPQHF. DNA for the CDR3: TGCGCCAGCAGCCAAGAGTGGGGACAGGGTTATCAGCCCCAGCATTTT.

The rearrangement joins TRBV11-2 to TRBJ1-6; D gene unclear. CDR3 size: 15 residues. Trimming took 1 base from V and 5 from J, leaving 9 bases between them. Germline lookup yields CDR1 SGHAT and CDR2 FQNNGV. CDR3 sequence: CASSLGAGNNSPLHF. In DNA, the CDR3 is TGTGCCAGCAGCTTAGGAGCAGGCAATAATTCACCCCTCCACTTT.

The V call is TRBV9, the J call TRBJ2-7; D is possibly TRBD2 (7 bases). Germline values: CDR1 SGDLS, CDR2 YYNGEE. The V and J ends lost 3 bases and 6 bases respectively, with 22 bases between them. This CDR3 region has 16 residues. The CDR3 DNA sequence: TGTGCCAGCAGCGCCACCTCCCAAGGCGGGGGCGGCGAGCAGTACTTC. Residues: CASSATSQGGGGEQYF.

V is TRBV9 and J is TRBJ2-1, with D maybe TRBD1 (6 bases). The CDR3 spans 15 residues. Germline V CDR1 and CDR2: SGDLS, YYNGEE. Trimming stripped 0 bases from V and 4 bases from J, with 11 bases between. The CDR3 protein is CASSVVGGNYNEQFF. DNA for the CDR3: TGTGCCAGCAGCGTAGTAGGGGGAAATTACAATGAGCAGTTCTTC.

This clone was observed at least ten times. DNA of the CDR3: TGTGCCAGCAGTGAACAGGTCAGGGGGCAGGCCTACCGACAGCCCCAGCATTTT. Encoded protein: CASSEQVRGQAYRQPQHF. The genes are TRBV6-1 and TRBJ1-5; 8 bases map to TRBD1. Germline V CDR1 and CDR2: MNHNS, SASEGT. V trimming: 2 bases; J trimming: 7 bases; junction bases outside the gene matches: 16. The CDR3 is 18 amino acids.

In its sample, this clone was seen a few times. The V call is TRBV28, the J call TRBJ1-1; D gene ambiguous. In germline, CDR1 is MDHEN, CDR2 SYDVKM. Trimming pared 4 bases from V and 4 bases from J, leaving 13 bases between. This CDR3 region has 14 residues. CDR3 nucleotides: TGTGCCAGCAGTTCCCCGACACCAGGCACTGAAGCTTTCTTT. Encoded protein: CASSSPTPGTEAFF. Using reference TRBV28 and TRBJ1-1 for the parts outside the CDR3, the full variable domain is DVKVTQSSRYLVKRTGEKVFLECVQDMDHENMFWYRQDPGLGLRLIYFSYDVKMKEKGDIPEGYSVSREKKERFSLILESASTNQTSMYLCASSSPTPGTEAFFGQGTRLTVV.

CDR3 in amino acids: CASSPGTSYYEQYF. CDR3 nucleotides: TGTGCCAGCAGCCCCGGGACTAGCTACTACGAGCAGTACTTC. The V and J genes are TRBV11-1 and TRBJ2-7, with 9 bases lining up with TRBD2. The CDR3 length is 14 residues. The junction had 5 bases not matched to a gene; V was cut back by 5 bases and J by 3 bases. Germline assignment: CDR1 SGHAT and CDR2 FQDESV (reference sequence).

The CDR3 spells CASRTNAGTDTQYF. The CDR3 DNA is TGTGCCAGCAGGACAAACGCAGGCACAGATACGCAGTATTTT. The rearrangement links TRBV7-8 to TRBJ2-3; D is unresolved. This CDR3 spans 14 amino acids. Germline lookup yields CDR1 SGHVS and CDR2 FQNEAQ. The V gene lost 6 bases and the J gene lost 1 base, with 11 bases spanning the gap. Variable domain in full (rest from reference TRBV7-8 and TRBJ2-3): GAGVSQSPRYKVAKRGQDVALRCDPISGHVSLFWYQQALGQGPEFLTYFQNEAQLDKSGLPSDRFFAERPEGSVSTLKIQRTQQEDSAVYLCASRTNAGTDTQYFGPGTRLTVL.